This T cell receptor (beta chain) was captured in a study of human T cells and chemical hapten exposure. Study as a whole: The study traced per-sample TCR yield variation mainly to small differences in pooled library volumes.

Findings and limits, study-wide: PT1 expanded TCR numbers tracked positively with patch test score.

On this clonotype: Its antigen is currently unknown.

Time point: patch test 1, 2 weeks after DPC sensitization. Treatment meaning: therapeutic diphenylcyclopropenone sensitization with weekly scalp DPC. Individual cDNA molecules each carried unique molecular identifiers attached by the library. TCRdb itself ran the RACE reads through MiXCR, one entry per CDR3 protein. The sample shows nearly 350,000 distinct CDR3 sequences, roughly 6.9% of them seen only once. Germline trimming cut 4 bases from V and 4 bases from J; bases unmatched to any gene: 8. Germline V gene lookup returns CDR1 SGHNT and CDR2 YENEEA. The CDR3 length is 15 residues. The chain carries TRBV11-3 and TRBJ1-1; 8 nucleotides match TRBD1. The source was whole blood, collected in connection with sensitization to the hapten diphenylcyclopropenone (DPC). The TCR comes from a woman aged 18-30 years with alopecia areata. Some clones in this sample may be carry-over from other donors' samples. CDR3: CASSSGQGSGTEAFF. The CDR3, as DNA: TGTGCCAGCAGCTCAGGACAGGGCTCGGGCACTGAAGCTTTCTTT. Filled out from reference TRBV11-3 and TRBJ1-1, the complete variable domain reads EAGVVQSPRYKIIEKKQPVAFWCNPISGHNTLYWYLQNLGQGPELLIRYENEEAVDDSQLPKDRFSAERLKGVDSTLKIQPAELGDSAVYLCASSSGQGSGTEAFFGQGTRLTVV.